These T cell receptor beta chains were read from a single sample in a study of blood T cell repertoires in COVID-19. Assay: immunoSEQ multiplex PCR; the TCRdb copy retains only in-frame clones and omits some. The sample lists 350,000 to 400,000 clones; 70% to 90% were seen once. The sample was PBMCs or T cells enriched from blood (not recorded which). The source is a man aged 35-49 years in a cohort exposed to, infected with or recovered from COVID-19 (not recorded which). The CDR3 runs from the conserved cysteine through the conserved F or W. D genes are given only for firm matches. A row's size may be missing; if present it is once, few, many or a size class.

.	TRBV5-1	TRBJ2-1	.	TGCGCCAGCAGCTTGGGACAGAGCTCCTACAATGAGCAGTTCTTC	CASSLGQSSYNEQFF
.	TRBV27	TRBJ1-4	.	TGTGCCAGCAGTTCTCACCGGGAAAGGCGAGGGGAAAAACTGTTTTTT	CASSSHRERRGEKLFF
.	TRBV18	TRBJ2-3	.	TGTGCCAGCTCACCAAGGGAGGATAGCACAGATACGCAGTATTTT	CASSPREDSTDTQYF
.	TRBV2	TRBJ2-1	few	TGTGCCAGCAGCCGTCAGGACAATGAGCAGTTCTTC	CASSRQDNEQFF
TRBD1	TRBV2	TRBJ1-5	few	TGTGCCAGCAGTATTGGGACAGGGTTTAGCAATCAGCCCCAGCATTTT	CASSIGTGFSNQPQHF
TRBD2	TRBV3-1/TRBV3-2	TRBJ2-1	.	TGTGCCAGCAGCCAACACCAGCTAGCGGGTGGGGTAGAGCAGTTCTTC	CASSQHQLAGGVEQFF
.	TRBV24-1	TRBJ1-1	once	TGTGCCACCAGTGATGCGTCAGGGATCACTGAAGCTTTCTTT	CATSDASGITEAFF
TRBD2	TRBV10-2	TRBJ2-1	.	TGCGCCAGCAGTGTTGTGGGACTAGGACCATCGGCGAATGAGCAGTTCTTC	CASSVVGLGPSANEQFF
.	TRBV30	TRBJ1-5	.	TGTGCCTGGAGTGTTGCGGGGGGGGGCAATCAGCCCCAGCATTTT	CAWSVAGGGNQPQHF
TRBD2	TRBV11-2	TRBJ2-7	once	TGTGCCAGCAGCTTCGCCAGCGGGAGCTACGAGCAGTACTTC	CASSFASGSYEQYF
.	TRBV5-1	TRBJ2-4	.	TGCGCCAGCAGCGGCGGGACCATGCAAATTCAGTACTTC	CASSGGTMQIQYF
TRBD2	TRBV6-1	TRBJ2-1	.	TGTGCCAGCAGTGCTCGACTAGCGGGAAGCGACAATGAGCAGTTCTTC	CASSARLAGSDNEQFF
TRBD2	TRBV3-1/TRBV3-2	TRBJ2-1	once	TGTGCCAGCAGCCAAACGGGACTAGCGGTCTACAATGAGCAGTTCTTC	CASSQTGLAVYNEQFF
.	TRBV7-8	TRBJ1-4	.	TGTGCCAGCAGCCCACGAGGGGAAAAACTGTTTTTT	CASSPRGEKLFF
TRBD1	TRBV13	TRBJ2-7	few	TGTGCCAGCAGCCCTCGACAGGGAGCCTACGAGCAGTACTTC	CASSPRQGAYEQYF
TRBD1	TRBV6-6	TRBJ1-2	.	TGTGCCAGCAGCAAGGACAGGAAGAATGGCTACACCTTC	CASSKDRKNGYTF
TRBD1	TRBV18	TRBJ2-3	.	TGTGCCAGCTCACCGGGCAGGGGGACAGATACGCAGTATTTT	CASSPGRGTDTQYF
.	TRBV10-1	TRBJ1-1	.	TGCGCCAGCTCCGCTGGACATAACACTGAAGCTTTCTTT	CASSAGHNTEAFF
.	TRBV7-9	TRBJ2-3	.	TGTGCCAGCAGCATACAGCTACCTAGCACAGATACGCAGTATTTT	CASSIQLPSTDTQYF
.	TRBV28	TRBJ1-5	.	TGTGCCAGCAGTTTGGGGCAGGTACATAGCAATCAGCCCCAGCATTTT	CASSLGQVHSNQPQHF
TRBD2	TRBV9	TRBJ2-3	.	TGTGCCAGCAGCGTCCGACTAGCGGGAGTCCCAGATACGCAGTATTTT	CASSVRLAGVPDTQYF